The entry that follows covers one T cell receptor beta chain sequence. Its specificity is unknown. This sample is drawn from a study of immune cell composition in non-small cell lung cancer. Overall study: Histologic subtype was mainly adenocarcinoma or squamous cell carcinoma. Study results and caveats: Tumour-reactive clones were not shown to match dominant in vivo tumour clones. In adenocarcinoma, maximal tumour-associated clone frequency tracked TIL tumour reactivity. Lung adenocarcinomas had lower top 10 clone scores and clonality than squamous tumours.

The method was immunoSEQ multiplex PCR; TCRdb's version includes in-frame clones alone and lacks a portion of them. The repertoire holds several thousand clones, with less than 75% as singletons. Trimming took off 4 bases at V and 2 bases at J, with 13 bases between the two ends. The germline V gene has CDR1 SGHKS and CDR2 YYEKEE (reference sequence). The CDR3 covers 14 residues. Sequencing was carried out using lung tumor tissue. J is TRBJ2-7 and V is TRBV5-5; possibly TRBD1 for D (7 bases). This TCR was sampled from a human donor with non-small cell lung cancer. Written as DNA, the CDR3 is TGTGCCAGCAGCGCGGGACAGATCGCCTACGAGCAGTACTTC. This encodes CASSAGQIAYEQYF.